This TCR beta chain was captured in a study of OX40 agonist ivuxolimab in advanced cancers. The overall study: The treatment was a fully human IgG2 OX40 agonist, ivuxolimab.

Here immunoSEQ multiplex PCR was the method, and the copy in TCRdb shows in-frame clones only, minus some. In the table there are some 120,000 clones, under 95% of which are singletons. V was cut by 2 bases and J by 0 bases, with 10 bases left in between. The length of the CDR3 is 16 residues. Germline V gene data show CDR1 as MGHDK and CDR2 as SYGVNS. Whole-study findings and limits: Averaged across samples, CD8+ T cells carried more expanded clones than CD4+ did.

Note on this clone: Its cognate antigen is unknown.

The TCR sequence derives from an adult with an advanced solid tumor such as melanoma, head and neck, liver or kidney cancer. The chain couples TRBV25-1 to TRBJ1-4; D is perhaps TRBD1 (5 bases). Sequenced material: CD4+ or CD8+ T cells sorted from blood, taken in a trial of the OX40 agonist ivuxolimab. This CDR3 is CASSEGGVATNEKLFF. The CDR3 DNA reads TGTGCCAGCAGTGAAGGGGGGGTTGCAACTAATGAAAAACTGTTTTTT.